This entry lists 26 T cell receptor beta chains sequenced from one sample in a study of cytomegalovirus exposure and HLA in healthy donors. Use of 60 Vbeta and 13 Jbeta primers characterized the PCR. Data came from immunoSEQ multiplex PCR; TCRdb stores just in-frame clones and leaves some out. The repertoire holds about 130,000 clones, with 60% to 80% as singletons. The specimen sequenced was PBMCs. These receptors were collected from a woman in her forties or fifties in good health and CMV-seronegative.

The genes are TRBV7-8 and TRBJ2-1, with TRBD1 matching over 7 bases. Per germline, CDR1 SGHVS and CDR2 FQNEAQ. Unmatched junction bases numbered 10, after V lost 6 bases and J lost 2 bases. The CDR3 has 16 residues. CDR3 coding DNA: TGTGCCAGCAGAAAAACCGGGACAGCGGCCTACAATGAGCAGTTCTTC. Translating gives CASRKTGTAAYNEQFF.

The chain links TRBV18 to TRBJ2-3; 14 bases are shared with TRBD2. J gave up 5 bases and V 2 bases, and 12 bases lay outside the gene matches. CDR3 size: 19 residues. Germline-derived CDR1 and CDR2 are KGHSH and LQKENI. The CDR3 DNA is TGTGCCAGCTCACCAACCCCCTGGAGCGGGACTAGCGGGAGAGATACGCAGTATTTT. Protein: CASSPTPWSGTSGRDTQYF.

This clone was seen only a few times. This chain joins TRBV29-1 and TRBJ2-7; 8 positions agree with TRBD2. The junction had 3 bases not matched to a gene; V was cut back by 4 bases and J by 1 base. Germline CDR1 is SQVTM and CDR2 is ANQGSEA. The CDR3 consists of 13 residues. The CDR3 DNA sequence: TGCAGCGTTGCCCGGGGGGGTTCCTACGAGCAGTACTTC. Protein product: CSVARGGSYEQYF.

About this clone: The same CDR3 also results from other DNA sequences found in this sample. V usage is TRBV5-1 and J usage is TRBJ2-2; TRBD2 aligns across 8 bases. Germline lookup yields CDR1 SGHRS and CDR2 YFSETQ. This CDR3 spans 16 amino acids. Trimming at V came to 0 bases and at J to 3 bases, leaving 4 bases not matched to a gene. CDR3 nucleotide sequence: TGCGCCAGCAGCTTGGAGGCGGGAGGAGACACCGGGGAGCTGTTTTTT. It specifies CASSLEAGGDTGELFF.

The rearrangement joins TRBV7-2 to TRBJ1-5; TRBD1 matches 8 bases. The CDR3 spans 15 residues. The germline V gene encodes CDR1 SGHTA and CDR2 FQGNSA. V lost 2 bases, J lost 1 base, and 1 base stayed unmatched. The CDR3 region has the DNA TGTGCCAGCAGCTTACAGGGGGCGAGCAATCAGCCCCAGCATTTT. It encodes CASSLQGASNQPQHF.

This clone was detected only a few times. The chain recombines TRBV4-2 with TRBJ2-1; 8 bases are shared with TRBD2. The CDR3 is made up of 18 amino acids. With V trimmed by 2 bases and J by 12 bases, 21 bases remained unmatched. The germline CDR1 and CDR2 sequences are LGHNA and YNFKEQ. The DNA for the CDR3 is TGTGCCAGCAGCCAACTGACCCTCGGGCGGGAGGCCAAGAACGGGCAGTTCTTC. It codes for CASSQLTLGREAKNGQFF.

The V call is TRBV28, the J call TRBJ2-7, with TRBD2 matching 12 bases. The germline CDR1 and CDR2 sequences are MDHEN and SYDVKM. This CDR3 is built from 19 residues. Trimming took 3 bases from V and 2 from J; bases not matched to a gene: 14. CDR3 coding DNA: TGTGCCAGCAGTTTCAAAGTCGGACTAGCGGGAAGCCTAACCTACGAGCAGTACTTC. Translated, it gives CASSFKVGLAGSLTYEQYF. Complete variable domain (other parts from reference TRBV28 and TRBJ2-7): DVKVTQSSRYLVKRTGEKVFLECVQDMDHENMFWYRQDPGLGLRLIYFSYDVKMKEKGDIPEGYSVSREKKERFSLILESASTNQTSMYLCASSFKVGLAGSLTYEQYFGPGTRLTVT.

This chain uses TRBV4-2 with TRBJ2-5; no firm D call. Trimming took off 1 base at V and 1 base at J, with 7 bases between the two ends. Germline V CDR1 and CDR2: LGHNA, YNFKEQ. The CDR3 is made up of 14 amino acids. This CDR3 is CASSQGLVQETQYF. CDR3 nucleotides: TGTGCCAGCAGCCAAGGGTTAGTCCAAGAGACCCAGTACTTC.

This clone was observed a single time. The rearrangement links TRBV28 to TRBJ1-1, with D perhaps matching TRBD1 (6 bases). V was shortened by 6 bases and J by 7 bases, with 15 bases between the two germline ends. The length of the CDR3 is 13 residues. From germline, CDR1 is MDHEN and CDR2 SYDVKM. The CDR3 here is CASSPQATGEAFF. The CDR3 nucleotides read TGTGCCAGCAGCCCCCAGGCGACAGGTGAAGCTTTCTTT.

This clone was detected only a few times. This chain uses TRBV4-1 with TRBJ1-1; TRBD1 is a possible D gene (5 bases). V was clipped by 5 bases and J by 0 bases, with 13 bases between them. Germline lookup yields CDR1 MGHRA and CDR2 YSYEKL. The CDR3 is 15 residues long. As DNA, the CDR3 is TGCGCCAGCAGCACCCGACAGCTCCTGAACACTGAAGCTTTCTTT. Protein sequence: CASSTRQLLNTEAFF.

This clone was seen a handful of times. This chain connects TRBV19 to TRBJ1-4; D perhaps matches TRBD1 (5 bases). V was clipped by 1 base and J by 4 bases, with 10 bases between them. From germline, CDR1 is LNHDA and CDR2 SQIVND (reference sequence). This CDR3 spans 15 amino acids. In DNA form, the CDR3 reads TGTGCCAGTAGTATAGTGGACAAGATTAATGAAAAACTGTTTTTT. Translating gives CASSIVDKINEKLFF.

This clone was observed a few times. The chain uses TRBV16 and TRBJ1-3; D ambiguous. V shed 4 bases and J shed 0 bases, with 13 bases lying between them. CDR3 length equals 16 residues. Looked up from germline, CDR1 is KGHSY and CDR2 is FQNENV. The CDR3 nucleotides are TGTGCCAGCAGCCCCGTCGGACTTAGCTCTGGAAACACCATATATTTT. This sequence encodes CASSPVGLSSGNTIYF.

The chain combines TRBV11-3 with TRBJ1-1; D possibly corresponds to TRBD1 (6 bases). CDR3 length: 14 amino acids. The V and J ends lost 2 bases and 5 bases respectively, with 12 bases between them. Germline V gene data show CDR1 as SGHNT and CDR2 as YENEEA. The CDR3 here is CASSLSGAATEAFF. CDR3 DNA sequence: TGTGCCAGCAGCTTATCAGGGGCGGCGACTGAAGCTTTCTTT. Full variable domain (missing parts from reference TRBV11-3 and TRBJ1-1): EAGVVQSPRYKIIEKKQPVAFWCNPISGHNTLYWYLQNLGQGPELLIRYENEEAVDDSQLPKDRFSAERLKGVDSTLKIQPAELGDSAVYLCASSLSGAATEAFFGQGTRLTVV.

Comments on this clone: The germline gene is not matched at one end of the junction; a read error may be the cause. V and J are TRBV30 and TRBJ1-1; D not resolved. CDR3 size: 13 residues. Germline CDR1 is GTSNPN and CDR2 is SVGIG (reference sequence). The CDR3 sequence: CAWSGGRRTEAFF. As DNA, the CDR3 is TGTGCTTGGAGCGGAGGGAGGAGAACTGAAGCTTTCTTT.

This sequence joins TRBV7-6 and TRBJ2-7, with 11 positions matching TRBD2. Losses at the gene ends were 5 bases for V and 4 bases for J; bases not matched to a gene: 10. The CDR3 contains 16 residues. The germline V gene encodes CDR1 SGHVS and CDR2 FNYEAQ. CDR3 sequence reads: CASSQTPGLAVYEQYF. The CDR3 bases are TGTGCCAGCAGCCAAACTCCGGGACTAGCGGTTTACGAGCAGTACTTC.

The chain links TRBV14 to TRBJ2-5, with D perhaps TRBD1 (6 bases). CDR1 and CDR2 from the germline V gene are SGHDN and FVKESK. The CDR3 runs 14 residues. V lost 4 bases and J 7 bases, leaving 16 bases between the germline ends. The chain's CDR3 is CASSPDRASPTQYF. In DNA form, the CDR3 reads TGTGCCAGCAGCCCGGACAGAGCTTCCCCGACCCAGTACTTC.

The V call is TRBV19, the J call TRBJ1-2; perhaps TRBD1 as D (6 bases). The germline gives CDR1 LNHDA, CDR2 SQIVND (reference sequence). The V end was cut by 3 bases, the J end by 4 bases, with 15 bases between. This CDR3 is built from 15 residues. The CDR3 reads CASSIPTGQVYGYTF. The CDR3 nucleotides read TGTGCCAGTAGTATCCCTACGGGACAAGTCTATGGCTACACCTTC.

V usage is TRBV19 and J usage is TRBJ2-5, with a tentative D call TRBD1 (5 bases). The DNA matches TRBJ2-7 better at its end, which makes the J call doubtful. CDR1 and CDR2 from the germline V gene are LNHDA and SQIVND (reference sequence). The CDR3 loop spans 15 amino acids. The CDR3 coding sequence is TGTGCCAGTAGTATAAACCCCGGACACCTCTACGAGCAGTACTTC. This translates into CASSINPGHLYEQYF.

The chain employs TRBV7-3 and TRBJ2-7, with 7 bases that match TRBD2. The germline gives CDR1 SGHTA, CDR2 FQGTGA. The CDR3 is 15 amino acids. V lost 2 bases, J lost 0 bases, and 4 bases stayed unmatched. The CDR3 DNA sequence: TGTGCCAGCAGCTTAGGGGGGACTAACTCCTACGAGCAGTACTTC. The encoded protein is CASSLGGTNSYEQYF.

This clone was recorded once. The V and J genes are TRBV18 and TRBJ2-1; 10 bases map to TRBD2. J was trimmed by 8 bases and V by 3 bases; bases with no gene match: 13. Germline loops: CDR1 KGHSH, CDR2 LQKENI. This CDR3 is 17 amino acids long. DNA for the CDR3: TGTGCCAGCTCACCCCGGGGGCCTAGCGGGAGACCGGATGAGCAGTTCTTC. It yields the protein CASSPRGPSGRPDEQFF.

In DNA form, the CDR3 reads TGTGCCAGCAGCTTAAGGACACAGGGACAGGGACCGTCGTCCGGCTACACCTTC. Residues: CASSLRTQGQGPSSGYTF. The V and J genes are TRBV7-8 and TRBJ1-2; 9 bases are shared with TRBD1. Germline V lookup: CDR1 SGHVS, CDR2 FQNEAQ. CDR3 length: 18 residues. V shed 2 bases, J shed 8 bases, and the junction held 18 bases outside the gene matches.

This clone occurred once. V usage is TRBV4-2 and J usage is TRBJ2-5; 7 bases align to TRBD2. Germline V gives CDR1 LGHNA, CDR2 YNFKEQ. J was trimmed by 3 bases and V by 1 base; bases with no gene match: 5. The CDR3 is made up of 15 amino acids. The CDR3 sequence is CASSQVPSGEETQYF. CDR3 nucleotide sequence: TGTGCCAGCAGCCAAGTTCCTAGCGGTGAAGAGACCCAGTACTTC.

The chain has TRBV5-8 and TRBJ2-7; D remains ambiguous. This CDR3 has 12 residues. Germline V gene data show CDR1 as SGHTS and CDR2 as YDEGEE. V was shortened by 3 bases and J by 0 bases, with 4 bases between the two germline ends. CDR3 protein: CASSSLSYEQYF. The CDR3 DNA reads as TGTGCCAGCAGCTCCCTCTCCTACGAGCAGTACTTC.

The chain is built from TRBV5-1 and TRBJ2-1; 7 bases agree with TRBD2. The length of the CDR3 is 14 residues. Germline CDR1 SGHRS, CDR2 YFSETQ. Germline trimming cut 2 bases from V and 4 bases from J; bases unmatched to any gene: 3. The CDR3 is CASSFAGVYNEQFF. CDR3 nucleotide sequence: TGCGCCAGCAGCTTTGCGGGAGTTTACAATGAGCAGTTCTTC.

The chain carries TRBV7-2 and TRBJ2-1; TRBD2 aligns across 10 bases. V lost 5 bases to trimming and J lost 9 bases; unmatched junction nucleotides: 10. Germline V gene data show CDR1 as SGHTA and CDR2 as FQGNSA. The CDR3 sequence is 15 residues long. CDR3 sequence: CASSKLAGDRSEQFF. CDR3 in DNA: TGTGCCAGCAGCAAGCTAGCGGGAGACAGGAGTGAGCAGTTCTTC.

This clone was seen only a few times. The gene calls are TRBV12-1 and TRBJ1-2; the table calls TRBD1, which could not be checked here. TRBV12-1 is a documented pseudogene. The CDR3 extends over 17 amino acids. The CDR3 sequence: CASSCADRGTFNYGYTF. For the CDR3, the DNA is TGTGCCAGCAGCTGCGCCGACAGGGGGACATTTAACTATGGCTACACCTTC.